This T cell receptor beta chain is drawn from a study of cytomegalovirus exposure and HLA in healthy donors. Overall study: A data release that came early held some 84 million unique TCRs from HLA-typed donors.

On this clone itself: The antigen remains undetermined.

The study, taken as a whole, reports: Prediction of most subjects' HLA-A and HLA-B alleles by TCR beta sequences was reportedly accurate. Sequencing likely caused a cluster of highly shared sequence variants. Presence/absence analysis assumed near-uniform sequencing depth across donors.

The PCR had 60 Vbeta and 13 Jbeta primers. Only in-frame clones appear in the TCRdb table, and some are missing; sequencing was by immunoSEQ multiplex PCR. Here the sample spans around 170,000 clones, over 70% being singletons. The CDR3 runs to 14 residues. The V gene's germline CDR1 is LGHNA and CDR2 YNFKEQ. The trim removed 3 bases at V and 6 bases at J, leaving 5 bases unmatched. The clonotype comes from a woman aged 50 to 60 in good health and CMV-seropositive. The chain uses TRBV4-2 and TRBJ2-1, with TRBD2 identical over 7 bases. Sample: PBMCs. CDR3 sequence (DNA): TGTGCCAGCAGCCACCCCTTAGCGGGCAATGAGCAGTTCTTC. Amino acids: CASSHPLAGNEQFF.